One and the same sample provided the 21 T cell receptor beta chains below, sequenced in a study of shared clonotypes between healthy human individuals. CD45RO negativity and positive selection for CCR7 defined naive CD8 cells, a population that excluded terminally differentiated effector memory CD45RA+ cells. The method was immunoSEQ multiplex PCR; TCRdb's version includes in-frame clones alone and lacks a portion of them. The sample comprises over 2 million clones, roughly 95% of which are singletons, and roughly 1% rests with the top ten. Sequences were obtained from naive CD8+ T cells sorted from blood. These receptors all come from a man between 18 and 35 years old in good health.

The chain links TRBV21-1 to TRBJ2-7. TRBV21-1 is described as a pseudogene. The CDR3 spans 12 residues. CDR3 DNA sequence: TGTGCCAGCAGCAAAGTAGGTAACGAGCAGTACTTC. It yields the protein CASSKVGNEQYF.

This chain uses TRBV19 with TRBJ2-7, with 9 bases fitting TRBD1. The V and J ends lost 10 bases and 1 base, in that order; junction bases with no gene match: 5. The CDR3 loop spans 13 amino acids. The germline V gene has CDR1 LNHDA and CDR2 SQIVND (reference sequence). The CDR3 coding sequence is TGTGCCACGGGACAGGGAAGTTCCTACGAGCAGTACTTC. Residues: CATGQGSSYEQYF.

The chain recombines TRBV5-1 with TRBJ2-7; possibly TRBD1 or TRBD2 for D (5 bases each). CDR3 length equals 14 residues. V was trimmed by 3 bases and J by 2 bases, leaving 12 bases between them. Germline CDR1 reads SGHRS; CDR2 reads YFSETQ. As DNA, the CDR3 is TGCGCCAGCAGCTCTCCGGGACGGACCTACGAGCAGTACTTC. Translation gives CASSSPGRTYEQYF.

V gene TRBV27 combines with J gene TRBJ1-5; D unresolved. V was pared by 5 bases and J by 0 bases, with 5 bases between. Germline lookup yields CDR1 MNHEY and CDR2 SMNVEV (reference sequence). This CDR3 has 13 amino acids. The chain's CDR3 is CASSRYSNQPQHF. The CDR3 bases are TGTGCCAGCAGTCGATATAGCAATCAGCCCCAGCATTTT.

V and J are TRBV7-2 and TRBJ2-7; 14 positions agree with TRBD2. The length of the CDR3 is 18 residues. Germline loops: CDR1 SGHTA, CDR2 FQGNSA. V shed 4 bases, J shed 0 bases, and the junction held 8 bases outside the gene matches. The CDR3 sequence: CASSSMGLAGANSYEQYF. In DNA form, the CDR3 reads TGTGCCAGCAGCTCAATGGGACTAGCGGGAGCCAACTCCTACGAGCAGTACTTC.

The gene calls are TRBV5-6 and TRBJ2-3; TRBD2 agrees at 7 bases. This CDR3 is 15 amino acids long. Looked up from germline, CDR1 is SGHDT and CDR2 is YYEEEE. J lost 5 bases, V lost 6 bases, and 12 bases had no gene match. The CDR3 bases are TGTGCCAGCATCCTTTCAGCGGGGAGAGGAGATACGCAGTATTTT. Translating it yields CASILSAGRGDTQYF.

This rearrangement joins TRBV7-6 to TRBJ2-2; D unclear. Per the germline V gene, CDR1 is SGHVS and CDR2 is FNYEAQ. V was cut by 1 base and J by 4 bases, with 13 bases left in between. There are 16 residues in the CDR3. The CDR3 region has the DNA TGTGCCAGCAGCTTAGAAGGGCCGCCGCTCACCGGGGAGCTGTTTTTT. This encodes CASSLEGPPLTGELFF.

The chain carries TRBV30 and TRBJ2-2; possibly TRBD1 or TRBD2 for D (5 bases each). Germline CDR1 reads GTSNPN; CDR2 reads SVGIG (reference sequence). The CDR3 covers 13 residues. Trimming removed 4 bases at V and 5 bases at J, with 11 bases between. Here the CDR3 reads CAWTRGGTGELFF. CDR3 DNA sequence: TGTGCCTGGACCCGGGGCGGGACCGGGGAGCTGTTTTTT.

V and J are TRBV28 and TRBJ1-2, with 9 bases identical to TRBD1. Trimming cost V 1 base and J 6 bases; bases outside gene matches: 3. Per germline, CDR1 MDHEN and CDR2 SYDVKM. This CDR3 contains 14 residues. CDR3 nucleotide sequence: TGTGCCAGCAGTTTATTGCGGGACAGGGATGGCTACACCTTC. This sequence encodes CASSLLRDRDGYTF.

Notes on this clone: At one end the junction does not follow the germline gene, possibly because of a read error. The J gene is TRBJ2-1, the V gene TRBV29-1, with D perhaps matching TRBD1 or TRBD2 (5 bases each). The CDR3 length is 13 residues. Germline CDR1 and CDR2: SQVTM and ANQGSEA. The CDR3 nucleotides are TGCACCGTTGTGTGGGACGCATTAAATGAGCAGTTCTTC. Amino acids: CTVVWDALNEQFF.

This clone showed up just once. The CDR3: CASSQGGVRTDTQYF. In nucleotides, the CDR3 is TGTGCCAGCAGTCAGGGGGGAGTTCGTACAGATACGCAGTATTTT. The chain uses TRBV9 and TRBJ2-3, with TRBD1 as a possible D gene (7 bases). Germline CDR1 reads SGDLS; CDR2 reads YYNGEE. The CDR3 loop spans 15 amino acids. Trimming shortened V by 5 bases and J by 3 bases, and 16 bases separated the two germline ends.

V usage is TRBV19 and J usage is TRBJ2-1; 7 nucleotides line up with TRBD2. This CDR3 is built from 15 residues. V shed 8 bases, J shed 2 bases, and the junction held 9 bases outside the gene matches. Germline V gene data show CDR1 as LNHDA and CDR2 as SQIVND (reference sequence). The CDR3 DNA reads TGTGCCAGTGACGCGGGAGACCATCCCTACAATGAGCAGTTCTTC. Translated, it gives CASDAGDHPYNEQFF.

This chain joins TRBV6-5 and TRBJ2-1; tentative D call: TRBD2 (6 bases). CDR1 MNHEY and CDR2 SVGAGI come from the germline V gene. V was clipped by 5 bases and J by 1 base, with 12 bases between them. The CDR3 contains 15 residues. CDR3 in DNA: TGTGCCAGCAGTCCGGGAGTAACGTCCTACAATGAGCAGTTCTTC. It yields the protein CASSPGVTSYNEQFF.

This clone was picked up one time. Written as DNA, the CDR3 is TGCGCCAGCAGCTTATACAGGGTTTCGAACACCGGGGAGCTGTTTTTT. Protein: CASSLYRVSNTGELFF. The chain carries TRBV5-1 and TRBJ2-2, with a weak D call TRBD1 (6 bases). The CDR3 runs 16 residues. CDR1 and CDR2 from the germline V gene are SGHRS and YFSETQ. Trimming cost V 2 bases and J 0 bases, with 11 bases left between them.

The genes are TRBV9 and TRBJ2-7; D may be TRBD2 (5 bases). CDR3 size: 15 residues. The ends were cut back, 4 bases at V and 5 bases at J, with 19 bases in the middle. Germline V gene data show CDR1 as SGDLS and CDR2 as YYNGEE. The CDR3 loop reads CASSLEEGFTHEQYF. CDR3 nucleotide sequence: TGTGCCAGCAGCTTAGAAGAGGGCTTCACCCACGAGCAGTACTTC.

The V and J genes are TRBV27 and TRBJ2-7; either TRBD1 or TRBD2 may fit D (5 bases each). V lost 7 bases and J 7 bases, leaving 14 bases between the germline ends. Germline V lookup: CDR1 MNHEY, CDR2 SMNVEV (reference sequence). CDR3 length: 12 amino acids. In nucleotides, the CDR3 is TGTGCCAGCAAAAACGTAGGGGAGGAGCAGTACTTC. Translation: CASKNVGEEQYF.

The chain is built from TRBV9 and TRBJ2-3, with unresolved D. Trimming removed 4 bases at V and 2 bases at J, with 8 bases between. This CDR3 contains 13 residues. The germline gives CDR1 SGDLS, CDR2 YYNGEE. The CDR3 bases are TGTGCCAGCAGCCAACTATCCACAGATACGCAGTATTTT. The encoded protein is CASSQLSTDTQYF.

The J gene is TRBJ2-5, the V gene TRBV11-2, with TRBD2 matching over 10 bases. This CDR3 has 16 amino acids. V lost 1 base to trimming and J lost 5 bases; unmatched junction nucleotides: 7. CDR1 SGHAT and CDR2 FQNNGV come from the germline V gene. The CDR3 nucleotides are TGTGCCAGCAGCTTAGGGCTAGCGGGAGAGGGTGAGACCCAGTACTTC. This codes for CASSLGLAGEGETQYF.

This clone was recorded only once. This chain connects TRBV2 to TRBJ2-7, with D possibly matching TRBD2 (6 bases). This CDR3 region has 16 residues. V was pared by 6 bases and J by 2 bases, with 20 bases between. Germline V lookup: CDR1 SNHLY, CDR2 FYNNEI. CDR3 DNA sequence: TGTGCCAGCAGGGAAAGTCTGGGACTCGAACCCTACGAGCAGTACTTC. Translation gives CASRESLGLEPYEQYF.

A single count supports this clone. This chain uses TRBV5-5 with TRBJ1-2; the match to TRBD1 covers 7 bases. Trimming cost V 1 base and J 6 bases; bases outside gene matches: 9. Germline CDR1 and CDR2: SGHKS and YYEKEE (reference sequence). This CDR3 has 15 residues. The CDR3 DNA reads TGTGCCAGCAGCTTGATCCACAGGGGAATGGATGGCTACACCTTC. It encodes CASSLIHRGMDGYTF.

V gene TRBV14 combines with J gene TRBJ2-7, with D unresolved. Trimming removed 1 base at V and 5 bases at J, with 18 bases between. Germline CDR1 SGHDN, CDR2 FVKESK. CDR3 length equals 16 residues. DNA of the CDR3: TGTGCCAGCAGCCAAGTGGGCAGCTTCATAGGCCACGAGCAGTACTTC. It specifies CASSQVGSFIGHEQYF.